The entry that follows covers one TCR beta chain sequence. This sample is drawn from a study of cytomegalovirus exposure and HLA in healthy donors. 13 Jbeta primers and 60 Vbeta primers were used for the PCR. Data came from immunoSEQ multiplex PCR; TCRdb stores just in-frame clones and leaves some out. The repertoire shows around 100,000 clones; the top ten hold 6.8%. Per the germline V gene, CDR1 is LGHNA and CDR2 is YNFKEQ. J was trimmed by 3 bases and V by 0 bases; bases with no gene match: 9. The CDR3 loop spans 17 amino acids. The chain employs TRBV4-2 and TRBJ2-7; 9 bases fit TRBD2. Sequencing was carried out using PBMCs. This sequence originates from a middle-aged man in good health and CMV-seropositive. The CDR3 protein is CASSQEGLAGDGYEQYF. In DNA form, the CDR3 reads TGTGCCAGCAGCCAAGAAGGGTTAGCGGGAGACGGCTACGAGCAGTACTTC.